Listed below are T cell receptor beta chains from one sample, sequenced in a study of T cells in Graves' hyperthyroidism and ophthalmopathy. MiXCR, applied by TCRdb to the multiplex PCR reads, yields one record per CDR3 protein. Here the sample spans some 250,000 distinct CDR3 sequences, about 16% being singletons. Material for sequencing was blood. The receptors here all came from a woman in her fifties or sixties with Graves' hyperthyroidism that later progressed to Graves' ophthalmopathy. Both conserved end residues are part of each CDR3. A D gene is named only where the DNA matches it firmly. Clone size is not always given. Where it is, it says once, few, many or a class for expanded clones.

size	length	J	V	D	CDR3	DNA
many	15	TRBJ2-1	TRBV3-1	.	CASSQDGGGYNEQFF	TGTGCCAGCAGCCAAGATGGCGGAGGATACAATGAGCAGTTCTTC
.	14	TRBJ2-1	TRBV5-5	TRBD2	CASSLWREVNEQFF	TGTGCCAGCAGCTTGTGGCGGGAGGTCAATGAGCAGTTCTTC
many	15	TRBJ1-5	TRBV2	.	CASSFTQGSNQPQHF	TGTGCCAGCAGTTTTACCCAGGGAAGCAATCAGCCCCAGCATTTT
.	15	TRBJ1-2	TRBV24-1	.	CATSDPGGGDYGYTF	TGTGCCACCAGTGACCCGGGCGGGGGAGACTATGGCTACACCTTC
many	14	TRBJ2-3	TRBV7-2	TRBD1	CASSTYRGGDTQYF	TGTGCCAGCAGCACCTACAGGGGCGGGGATACGCAGTATTTT
many	14	TRBJ2-3	TRBV28	TRBD2	CAIGTSGRADTQYF	TGTGCCATCGGTACTAGCGGGAGGGCAGATACGCAGTATTTT
.	15	TRBJ2-7	TRBV20-1	TRBD1	CSARSYDRGRYEQYF	TGCAGTGCTAGATCCTACGACAGGGGAAGGTACGAGCAGTACTTC
.	13	TRBJ2-7	TRBV15	TRBD1	CATGTGGSYEQYF	TGTGCCACTGGGACAGGGGGATCCTACGAGCAGTACTTC
many	14	TRBJ1-1	TRBV12-3/TRBV12-4	.	CASSLRRSNTEAFF	TGTGCCAGCAGTTTAAGGCGCAGCAACACTGAAGCTTTCTTT
.	16	TRBJ2-1	TRBV28	.	CASSFQGYGAYNEQFF	TGTGCCAGCAGTTTTCAAGGGTACGGGGCCTACAATGAGCAGTTCTTC
many	14	TRBJ1-1	TRBV5-1	TRBD1	CASSSTGVNTEAFF	TGCGCCAGCAGCTCGACAGGGGTGAACACTGAAGCTTTCTTT
few	15	TRBJ2-3	TRBV4-2	TRBD1	CASSQGAQGTDTQYF	TGTGCCAGCAGCCAAGGGGCACAGGGGACAGATACGCAGTATTTT
many	15	TRBJ2-7	TRBV20-1	.	CSARAGTTLTSEQYF	TGCAGTGCTCGGGCCGGGACAACGCTGACCAGCGAGCAGTACTTC
many	16	TRBJ2-1	TRBV6-1	.	CASSEAGKSLNNEQFF	TGTGCCAGCAGTGAAGCGGGGAAATCCCTCAACAATGAGCAGTTCTTC
few	15	TRBJ2-7	TRBV20-1	TRBD2	CSARPGLAGAGDQYF	TGCAGTGCTAGACCTGGACTAGCGGGGGCGGGCGACCAGTACTTC
.	18	TRBJ1-2	TRBV7-9	TRBD1	CASSLPAGRGISKYGYTF	TGTGCCAGCAGCCTCCCGGCGGGCAGGGGGATTTCTAAGTATGGCTACACCTTC
.	13	TRBJ1-5	TRBV4-2	.	CASSQELDQPQHF	TGTGCCAGCAGCCAAGAGCTCGATCAGCCCCAGCATTTT
once	16	TRBJ2-1	TRBV20-1	.	CSARDITAAAWDEQFF	TGCAGTGCTAGAGATATTACGGCAGCAGCATGGGATGAGCAGTTCTTC
many	16	TRBJ2-1	TRBV4-2	TRBD2	CASSQETSGGENEQFF	TGTGCCAGCAGCCAAGAGACTAGCGGGGGGGAGAATGAGCAGTTCTTC
.	15	TRBJ2-7	TRBV11-2	.	CASSLDGGTFYGQYF	TGTGCCAGCAGCTTAGATGGGGGGACCTTCTACGGGCAGTACTTC
many	11	TRBJ1-4	TRBV2	.	CATAEGEKLFF	TGTGCCACCGCCGAGGGAGAAAAACTGTTTTTT
many	15	TRBJ1-5	TRBV6-1	.	CASSVFMGNDQPQHF	TGTGCCAGCAGTGTATTCATGGGGAACGATCAGCCCCAGCATTTT
.	17	TRBJ2-5	TRBV2	.	CARARPPGGRASETQYF	TGTGCCAGGGCTAGGCCCCCCGGGGGGCGGGCGTCGGAGACCCAGTACTTC
many	13	TRBJ1-5	TRBV20-1	.	CSATTGLNQPQHF	TGCAGTGCTACTACAGGGCTAAATCAGCCCCAGCATTTT
few	13	TRBJ1-5	TRBV29-1	.	CSVGVGRGQPQHF	TGCAGCGTTGGGGTGGGGCGCGGTCAGCCCCAGCATTTT
many	13	TRBJ2-1	TRBV20-1	.	CSARADSYNEQFF	TGCAGTGCTAGGGCTGACTCCTACAATGAGCAGTTCTTC
.	16	TRBJ2-3	TRBV7-2	TRBD2	CASSLGASGPTDMQYF	TGTGCCAGCAGCTTAGGGGCTAGCGGCCCCACAGATATGCAGTATTTT
many	15	TRBJ2-5	TRBV20-1	TRBD2	CSAKPTSGSAETQYF	TGCAGTGCTAAGCCGACTAGCGGGAGTGCGGAGACCCAGTACTTC
many	14	TRBJ1-1	TRBV3-1	.	CASSPQVRGTEAFF	TGTGCCAGCAGCCCGCAGGTCCGAGGGACTGAAGCTTTCTTT
many	15	TRBJ2-1	TRBV5-1	TRBD2	CASSLVLAGDNEQFF	TGCGCCAGCAGCTTGGTGTTAGCGGGGGACAATGAGCAGTTCTTC
many	12	TRBJ1-6	TRBV7-2	TRBD1	CASSINDRGLDF	TGTGCCAGCAGCATAAATGACAGGGGGCTCGACTTT
few	13	TRBJ1-5	TRBV15	.	CTTSRDPSQPQHF	TGTACCACCAGCAGAGATCCGTCGCAGCCCCAGCATTTT
.	18	TRBJ1-1	TRBV14	TRBD1	CASSQDIVTGTVNTEAFF	TGTGCCAGCAGCCAAGATATCGTTACAGGGACAGTGAACACTGAAGCTTTCTTT
many	16	TRBJ2-1	TRBV5-1	.	CASSLPREREDNEQFF	TGCGCCAGCAGCTTGCCCCGGGAGAGGGAGGACAATGAGCAGTTCTTC
many	13	TRBJ2-1	TRBV29-1	TRBD2	CSVAPSGRNEQFF	TGCAGCGTTGCTCCTAGCGGGAGGAATGAGCAGTTCTTC
few	14	TRBJ2-4	TRBV12-3/TRBV12-4	.	CASNLGRTKNIQYF	TGTGCCAGCAATTTAGGTAGGACCAAAAACATTCAGTACTTC
.	16	TRBJ1-4	TRBV7-9	.	CASSFSGGRYNEKLFF	TGTGCCAGCAGCTTCTCCGGGGGTCGCTATAATGAAAAACTGTTTTTT
.	16	TRBJ2-1	TRBV7-9	.	CASSSYGETPWNEQFF	TGTGCCAGCAGCTCATACGGGGAGACCCCATGGAATGAGCAGTTCTTC
many	14	TRBJ2-3	TRBV5-1	TRBD2	CASKGAGVSDTQYF	TGCGCCAGCAAAGGGGCGGGAGTGTCAGATACGCAGTATTTT
many	15	TRBJ2-1	TRBV13	TRBD2	CASSSAGGVHNEQFF	TGTGCCAGCAGCTCAGCGGGAGGGGTTCACAATGAGCAGTTCTTC
.	14	TRBJ2-2	TRBV20-1	TRBD1	CSARGQGATGELFF	TGCAGTGCCCGGGGACAGGGGGCAACCGGGGAGCTGTTTTTT
.	16	TRBJ2-3	TRBV27	.	CASSLLGGVGTDTQYF	TGTGCCAGCAGTTTACTGGGCGGGGTGGGGACAGATACGCAGTATTTT
few	15	TRBJ2-7	TRBV7-9	TRBD2	CASSPLAAFTYEQYF	TGTGCCAGCAGCCCCCTAGCGGCCTTCACCTACGAGCAGTACTTC
few	14	TRBJ2-3	TRBV6-6	.	CASSYDTPTDTQYF	TGTGCCAGCAGTTACGATACTCCCACAGATACGCAGTATTTT
many	15	TRBJ2-5	TRBV7-9	TRBD1	CASSLEWTGSETQYF	TGTGCCAGCAGCTTAGAGTGGACAGGGTCCGAGACCCAGTACTTC
many	15	TRBJ1-2	TRBV20-1	TRBD1	CSARTRQGSNYGYTF	TGCAGTGCTAGAACGAGACAGGGGTCTAACTATGGCTACACCTTC
.	18	TRBJ2-7	TRBV27	TRBD2	CASSLWGSSGSLTYEQYF	TGTGCCAGCAGTTTATGGGGGTCTAGCGGGTCTCTGACCTACGAGCAGTACTTC
few	16	TRBJ1-3	TRBV6-1	.	CASSHDPAWGGNTIYF	TGTGCCAGCAGTCATGACCCCGCGTGGGGAGGAAACACCATATATTTT
many	15	TRBJ2-6	TRBV6-1	.	CASSDRVSGANVLTF	TGTGCCAGCAGTGACAGGGTATCTGGGGCCAACGTCCTGACTTTC
many	14	TRBJ1-6	TRBV28	.	CASSLLQYDSPLHF	TGTGCCAGCAGTTTATTACAGTATGATTCACCCCTCCACTTT
many	12	TRBJ2-2	TRBV29-1	.	CSAERGSGELFF	TGCAGCGCGGAGAGGGGCTCCGGGGAGCTGTTTTTT